These 32 T cell receptor beta chains share one sample of origin, sequenced in a study of a mutant IDH1 vaccine in newly diagnosed glioma. Time point here: baseline, week 1 (first vaccination visit). Treatment: pre-vaccination baseline after standard-of-care therapy. Method: immunoSEQ multiplex PCR; TCRdb's copy keeps in-frame clones and lacks some. The sample holds 70,000 to 95,000 clones, approximately 80% seen once. The material sequenced was PBMCs, taken from a glioma patient treated with radiotherapy, temozolomide or both. The source is a man aged 40-50 years with glioma. Some clones in this sample may be carry-over from other donors' samples.

The chain couples TRBV6-4 to TRBJ2-5; D call uncertain. This CDR3 is 9 amino acids long. Between the trimmed V and J ends, which lost 6 bases and 7 bases, there was a span of 3 bases. CDR1 is MRHNA and CDR2 is SNTAGT in the germline V gene. CDR3 region: CASRPTQYF. DNA for the CDR3: TGTGCCAGCAGGCCGACCCAGTACTTC.

The V and J genes are TRBV29-1 and TRBJ2-3; D may be TRBD2 (6 bases). The germline CDR1 and CDR2 sequences are SQVTM and ANQGSEA. CDR3 length: 14 amino acids. Trimming stripped 6 bases from V and 0 bases from J, with 13 bases between. CDR3 protein: CSVRDLASTDTQYF. CDR3 sequence (DNA): TGCAGCGTAAGGGACTTAGCTAGCACAGATACGCAGTATTTT.

The gene calls are TRBV6-4 and TRBJ2-3; possible D gene TRBD1, 6 bases. Trimming took 2 bases from V and 4 from J, leaving 10 bases between them. Germline CDR1 is MRHNA and CDR2 is SNTAGT. The CDR3 spans 14 residues. The CDR3 loop reads CASSDRPGADTQYF. The CDR3 DNA sequence: TGTGCCAGCAGTGACCGCCCAGGGGCAGATACGCAGTATTTT.

The V gene is TRBV20-1, the J gene TRBJ2-3; D might be TRBD2 (5 bases). V lost 6 bases to trimming and J lost 7 bases, with 8 bases between them. The CDR3 contains 10 residues. Germline CDR1 DFQATT, CDR2 SNEGSKA (reference sequence). The CDR3: CSARGNTQYF. For the CDR3, the DNA is TGCAGTGCCCGAGGGAATACGCAGTATTTT.

The gene calls are TRBV2 and TRBJ1-5; D possibly corresponds to TRBD1 (6 bases). The CDR3 length is 14 residues. Germline CDR1 reads SNHLY; CDR2 reads FYNNEI. Trimming removed 3 bases from V and 7 bases from J, with 13 bases in between. The CDR3 DNA follows: TGTGCCAGCAGTGACAGCAGGGGTGACCAGCCCCAGCATTTT. Its protein product is CASSDSRGDQPQHF.

This clone came up many times. The V gene is TRBV5-1, the J gene TRBJ1-2, with D unresolved. CDR3 length: 13 residues. The V gene lost 2 bases and the J gene lost 4 bases, with 9 bases spanning the gap. CDR1 is SGHRS and CDR2 is YFSETQ in the germline V gene. As DNA, the CDR3 is TGCGCCAGCAGCTTTGCGGACGGCTATGGCTACACCTTC. This gives the protein CASSFADGYGYTF.

V gene TRBV7-2 combines with J gene TRBJ2-5; unclear D gene. Trimming cost V 1 base and J 5 bases, with 8 bases left between them. Germline V gene sequence: CDR1 SGHTA, CDR2 FQGNSA. The length of the CDR3 is 13 residues. CDR3 DNA: TGTGCCAGCAGCTTAGAACTAAGGGAGACCCAGTACTTC. Protein product: CASSLELRETQYF.

The gene calls are TRBV29-1 and TRBJ2-4; the match to TRBD2 covers 9 bases. The CDR3 contains 13 residues. CDR1 and CDR2 (germline): SQVTM, ANQGSEA. The V segment lost 5 bases and the J segment 4 bases; nucleotides outside the gene matches: 3. The CDR3 bases are TGCAGCGTTCGGCTAGCGGGGAAAAACATTCAGTACTTC. As protein: CSVRLAGKNIQYF.

The V call is TRBV7-9, the J call TRBJ1-6; 7 bases fit TRBD1. Germline CDR1 SEHNR, CDR2 FQNEAQ (reference sequence). CDR3 length equals 14 residues. V shed 4 bases, J shed 6 bases, and the junction held 3 bases outside the gene matches. In nucleotides, the CDR3 is TGTGCCAGCAGCTCCCGGGACAGTAATTCACCCCTCCACTTT. Protein product: CASSSRDSNSPLHF. Looking up the rest from reference TRBV7-9 and TRBJ1-6 gives the full variable domain: DTGVSQNPRHKITKRGQNVTFRCDPISEHNRLYWYRQTLGQGPEFLTYFQNEAQLEKSRLLSDRFSAERPKGSFSTLEIQRTEQGDSAMYLCASSSRDSNSPLHFGNGTRLTVT.

This rearrangement joins TRBV5-1 to TRBJ1-4; D is undetermined. The CDR3 has 13 residues. V lost 2 bases and J 7 bases, leaving 9 bases between the germline ends. Germline V gives CDR1 SGHRS, CDR2 YFSETQ. CDR3 in DNA: TGCGCCAGCAGCTTAAACGGAGGTGAAAAACTGTTTTTT. Residues: CASSLNGGEKLFF.

CDR3 coding DNA: TGTGCCAGCAGTGCCCCGCCGAAAAACACCATATATTTT. It yields the protein CASSAPPKNTIYF. The chain links TRBV6-5 to TRBJ1-3; D is unresolved. The CDR3 contains 13 residues. Germline CDR1 and CDR2: MNHEY and SVGAGI. Trimming took off 5 bases at V and 6 bases at J, with 11 bases between the two ends.

The chain joins TRBV30 to TRBJ1-5, with 8 bases lining up with TRBD1. V was clipped by 4 bases and J by 1 base; unmatched bases: 6. Per the germline V gene, CDR1 is GTSNPN and CDR2 is SVGIG (reference sequence). CDR3 length: 15 amino acids. The CDR3 coding sequence is TGTGCCTGGAATTACGGACAGGGAAGCAATCAGCCCCAGCATTTT. Its protein product is CAWNYGQGSNQPQHF.

This clone was seen a handful of times. This chain uses TRBV19 with TRBJ1-1; 7 bases align to TRBD1. J was trimmed by 11 bases and V by 7 bases; bases with no gene match: 7. The germline V gene has CDR1 LNHDA and CDR2 SQIVND (reference sequence). The CDR3 has 11 residues. For the CDR3, the DNA is TGTGCCAGTACCCGACAGGGATGGGCTTTCTTT. Translation: CASTRQGWAFF.

The chain combines TRBV18 with TRBJ2-1, with 9 positions matching TRBD1. J lost 5 bases, V lost 6 bases, and 5 bases had no gene match. This CDR3 has 14 amino acids. Germline-derived CDR1 and CDR2 are KGHSH and LQKENI. The CDR3 nucleotides are TGTGCCAGCTCCCCCGGGACAGGGCACAATGAGCAGTTCTTC. It yields the protein CASSPGTGHNEQFF.

The CDR3 nucleotides read TGTGCCAGTAGTATTGGACAGGCCTACGAGCAGTACTTC. The encoded protein is CASSIGQAYEQYF. The chain carries TRBV19 and TRBJ2-7, with 7 bases aligning to TRBD1. V trimming: 3 bases; J trimming: 2 bases; junction bases outside the gene matches: 1. CDR3 length: 13 residues. Germline V gene sequence: CDR1 LNHDA, CDR2 SQIVND (reference sequence).

CDR3 coding DNA: TGTGCCAGCAGCCAGCCGGGGGAAGCCTACGAGCAGTACTTC. Translated, it gives CASSQPGEAYEQYF. J is TRBJ2-7 and V is TRBV5-5; perhaps TRBD2 as D (6 bases). The CDR3 consists of 14 residues. The V gene lost 4 bases and the J gene lost 2 bases, with 13 bases spanning the gap. Germline V gene sequence: CDR1 SGHKS, CDR2 YYEKEE (reference sequence).

CDR3 bases: TGTGCCAGCAGCTTGATCCTGAACACTGAAGCTTTCTTT. Translation: CASSLILNTEAFF. The V gene is TRBV5-6, the J gene TRBJ1-1, with D unclear. Germline CDR1 SGHDT, CDR2 YYEEEE. The CDR3 is 13 residues long. Trimming took 1 base from V and 0 from J, leaving 4 bases between them.

This clone was detected only a few times. This chain links TRBV21-1 with TRBJ1-3; the DNA was not compared with TRBD1, the D call given in the table. TRBV21-1 is described as a pseudogene. The CDR3 contains 18 residues. CDR3 protein: CASSKVCGGLRSGNTIYF. DNA of the CDR3: TGTGCCAGCAGCAAAGTCTGTGGGGGCCTAAGGTCTGGAAACACCATATATTTT.

The rearrangement links TRBV30 to TRBJ2-5; D is undetermined. CDR3 length equals 12 residues. Germline V gene sequence: CDR1 GTSNPN, CDR2 SVGIG (reference sequence). Trimming pared 3 bases from V and 4 bases from J, leaving 9 bases between. The CDR3 region has the DNA TGTGCCTGGAGCGTATATCTAGAGACCCAGTACTTC. Protein: CAWSVYLETQYF.

This rearrangement joins TRBV5-1 to TRBJ1-2, with D tentatively TRBD1 (5 bases). Deletions cut 0 bases from V and 10 bases from J, with 13 bases between. CDR3 size: 13 residues. From germline, CDR1 is SGHRS and CDR2 YFSETQ. Here the CDR3 reads CASSLGAGRDYTF. The CDR3 DNA reads TGCGCCAGCAGCTTGGGGGCAGGGCGTGACTACACCTTC.

The rearrangement links TRBV5-6 to TRBJ1-2; the match to TRBD1 covers 9 bases. Germline trimming cut 0 bases from V and 8 bases from J; bases unmatched to any gene: 14. The CDR3 is 17 amino acids. The germline V gene has CDR1 SGHDT and CDR2 YYEEEE. Here the CDR3 DNA reads TGTGCCAGCAGCTTGGGTGCTCGGACAGGGGTAGTGTTGGGCTACACCTTC. Translating gives CASSLGARTGVVLGYTF.

CDR3 nucleotides: TGCGCCAGCAGCCCTACAGGGAGACAAGAGACCCAGTACTTC. This encodes CASSPTGRQETQYF. The chain is built from TRBV5-1 and TRBJ2-5; tentative D call: TRBD1 (6 bases). The germline gives CDR1 SGHRS, CDR2 YFSETQ. V was cut by 4 bases and J by 2 bases, with 12 bases left in between. The CDR3 consists of 14 residues.

This clone was seen a handful of times. The V gene is TRBV2, the J gene TRBJ2-1; 12 nucleotides line up with TRBD1. CDR1 is SNHLY and CDR2 is FYNNEI in the germline V gene. V trimming: 4 bases; J trimming: 0 bases; junction bases outside the gene matches: 10. CDR3 length equals 19 residues. Here the CDR3 DNA reads TGTGCCAGCAGTGGAGGGACAGGGGGCCCTTTCATCTCCTACAATGAGCAGTTCTTC. It yields the protein CASSGGTGGPFISYNEQFF.

The chain recombines TRBV19 with TRBJ2-2, with unresolved D. CDR1 and CDR2 (germline): LNHDA, SQIVND (reference sequence). This CDR3 spans 13 amino acids. The ends were cut back, 5 bases at V and 5 bases at J, with 9 bases in the middle. CDR3 DNA sequence: TGTGCCAGTAGTCTGACATCTACCGGGGAGCTGTTTTTT. It is translated as CASSLTSTGELFF. Using reference TRBV19 and TRBJ2-2 for the parts outside the CDR3, the full variable domain is DGGITQSPKYLFRKEGQNVTLSCEQNLNHDAMYWYRQDPGQGLRLIYYSQIVNDFQKGDIAEGYSVSREKKESFPLTVTSAQKNPTAFYLCASSLTSTGELFFGEGSRLTVL.

V is TRBV5-1 and J is TRBJ2-5; 10 bases map to TRBD2. Unmatched junction bases numbered 12, after V lost 0 bases and J lost 4 bases. This CDR3 comprises 18 residues. Germline V gives CDR1 SGHRS, CDR2 YFSETQ. This CDR3 is CASSLEASGGAKIETQYF. The CDR3 coding sequence is TGCGCCAGCAGCTTGGAGGCTAGCGGGGGAGCCAAGATAGAGACCCAGTACTTC.

J is TRBJ2-7 and V is TRBV6-5, with 12 positions matching TRBD2. CDR3 length equals 15 residues. Per the germline V gene, CDR1 is MNHEY and CDR2 is SVGAGI. J lost 4 bases, V lost 2 bases, and 3 bases had no gene match. The CDR3 sequence: CASSYRLAGGYEQYF. The CDR3 bases are TGTGCCAGCAGTTACAGGCTAGCGGGGGGGTACGAGCAGTACTTC.

This chain links TRBV7-8 with TRBJ2-1; 8 bases fit TRBD2. Germline-derived CDR1 and CDR2 are SGHVS and FQNEAQ. The CDR3 runs to 16 residues. V lost 1 base, J lost 5 bases, and 7 bases stayed unmatched. The CDR3 loop reads CASSLDAGGRHNEQFF. The CDR3 DNA follows: TGTGCCAGCAGCTTAGACGCGGGGGGCCGACACAATGAGCAGTTCTTC.

The rearrangement links TRBV5-4 to TRBJ2-5, with D perhaps TRBD1 (5 bases). The CDR3 totals 18 residues. The ends were cut back, 7 bases at V and 5 bases at J, with 30 bases in the middle. The V gene's germline CDR1 is SGHNT and CDR2 YYREEE (reference sequence). The CDR3 DNA reads TGTGCCAGCCTAGGGGAAGCCTCAGGGCTTGTTTTGTTGGAGACCCAGTACTTC. Its protein product is CASLGEASGLVLLETQYF.

This clone has only a few counts. The chain links TRBV10-1 to TRBJ2-7; possible D gene TRBD1, 5 bases. Trimming took 3 bases from V and 7 from J, leaving 13 bases between them. This CDR3 comprises 13 residues. The germline V gene has CDR1 WNHNN and CDR2 SYGVQD (reference sequence). The CDR3 region is CASSDQVPGEQYF. CDR3 nucleotide sequence: TGCGCCAGCAGTGACCAAGTCCCAGGGGAGCAGTACTTC.

V gene TRBV25-1 combines with J gene TRBJ1-1, with D tentatively TRBD1 (5 bases). Germline V gene sequence: CDR1 MGHDK, CDR2 SYGVNS. Between the trimmed V and J ends, which lost 8 bases and 4 bases, there was a span of 20 bases. CDR3 size: 15 residues. The CDR3 region has the DNA TGTGCCAGCCTCGCTGAACGGGACTTCCGCACTGAAGCTTTCTTT. Protein sequence: CASLAERDFRTEAFF.

This chain uses TRBV5-4 with TRBJ1-4, with 11 nucleotides matching TRBD1. V was pared by 4 bases and J by 8 bases, with 4 bases of the junction left unmatched. Germline V gene lookup returns CDR1 SGHNT and CDR2 YYREEE (reference sequence). This CDR3 is built from 14 residues. Here the CDR3 reads CASSQGQGEEKLFF. The CDR3 nucleotides are TGTGCCAGCAGCCAGGGACAGGGGGAGGAAAAACTGTTTTTT.

This rearrangement joins TRBV6-6 to TRBJ1-1; D is possibly TRBD1 (6 bases). The CDR3 sequence is 16 residues long. Germline-derived CDR1 and CDR2 are MNHNY and SVGAGI (reference sequence). V gave up 2 bases and J gave up 0 bases, with 13 bases separating them. CDR3 residues: CASSYRAQGMNTEAFF. For the CDR3, the DNA is TGTGCCAGCAGTTACAGGGCCCAGGGGATGAACACTGAAGCTTTCTTT.